The 26 T cell receptor beta chains below were found in one sample sequenced in a study of blood T cell repertoires in COVID-19. This table comes from immunoSEQ multiplex PCR, and its TCRdb copy is limited to in-frame clones, with some not included. In the table there are around 100,000 clones, roughly 76% of which are singletons. The specimen was peripheral blood. These receptors were obtained from a man older than 75 with COVID-19, enrolled during active disease.

V and J are TRBV30 and TRBJ1-1, with 7 bases that match TRBD1. In germline, CDR1 is GTSNPN, CDR2 SVGIG (reference sequence). The length of the CDR3 is 15 residues. V shed 0 bases and J 2 bases; nucleotides not matched to a gene: 6. The CDR3 nucleotides are TGTGCCTGGAGTGTACAGGCAGGGGGAAACACTGAAGCTTTCTTT. It translates to CAWSVQAGGNTEAFF. Full variable domain (outside the CDR3, taken from reference TRBV30 and TRBJ1-1): SQTIHQWPATLVQPVGSPLSLECTVEGTSNPNLYWYRQAAGRGLQLLFYSVGIGQISSEVPQNLSASRPQDRQFILSSKKLLLSDSGFYLCAWSVQAGGNTEAFFGQGTRLTVV.

This clone was observed a handful of times. The chain joins TRBV10-3 to TRBJ1-6; D ambiguous. CDR1 is ENHRY, CDR2 SYGVKD, per germline. Trimming removed 0 bases from V and 5 bases from J, with 8 bases in between. The CDR3 consists of 15 residues. The CDR3 here is CAISESGTDNSPLHF. In DNA, the CDR3 is TGTGCCATCAGTGAGTCGGGCACAGATAATTCACCCCTCCACTTT.

The rearrangement links TRBV10-3 to TRBJ2-3; 10 bases fit TRBD1. From germline, CDR1 is ENHRY and CDR2 SYGVKD. The CDR3 covers 15 residues. J gave up 2 bases and V 6 bases, and 5 bases lay outside the gene matches. CDR3 in DNA: TGTGCCATCAGAACGGGACAGGGGATCACAGATACGCAGTATTTT. Translated: CAIRTGQGITDTQYF.

This chain connects TRBV19 to TRBJ1-1, with D possibly being TRBD1 (6 bases). V lost 5 bases and J 6 bases, leaving 13 bases between the germline ends. CDR1 is LNHDA, CDR2 SQIVND, per germline (reference sequence). CDR3 length: 13 amino acids. CDR3 residues: CASSPGTPPEAFF. CDR3 DNA sequence: TGTGCCAGTAGTCCTGGGACACCTCCTGAAGCTTTCTTT. Drawing the rest from reference TRBV19 and TRBJ1-1, the complete variable domain is DGGITQSPKYLFRKEGQNVTLSCEQNLNHDAMYWYRQDPGQGLRLIYYSQIVNDFQKGDIAEGYSVSREKKESFPLTVTSAQKNPTAFYLCASSPGTPPEAFFGQGTRLTVV.

The CDR3 nucleotides read TGTGCCTGGAGTGTACCCCGCGGTTCCTCCTACAATGAGCAGTTCTTC. This translates into CAWSVPRGSSYNEQFF. The V and J genes are TRBV30 and TRBJ2-1; D is uncertain. V was clipped by 0 bases and J by 0 bases, with 12 bases between them. CDR3 size: 16 residues. Germline assignment: CDR1 GTSNPN and CDR2 SVGIG (reference sequence).

The chain recombines TRBV30 with TRBJ2-7, with D perhaps matching TRBD2 (6 bases). The length of the CDR3 is 15 residues. Germline V gene data show CDR1 as GTSNPN and CDR2 as SVGIG (reference sequence). V was pared by 2 bases and J by 0 bases, with 14 bases between. CDR3 residues: CAWSKSERVSYEQYF. CDR3 coding DNA: TGTGCCTGGAGTAAGAGCGAGCGGGTCTCCTACGAGCAGTACTTC.

This clone was seen a handful of times. The CDR3 region is CASHGAGELFF. The CDR3 DNA reads TGTGCCAGCCACGGGGCCGGGGAGCTGTTTTTT. V usage is TRBV5-4 and J usage is TRBJ2-2, with TRBD2 as a possible D gene (5 bases). V was shortened by 7 bases and J by 6 bases, with 7 bases between the two germline ends. Germline V gives CDR1 SGHNT, CDR2 YYREEE (reference sequence). The CDR3 is 11 amino acids. Using reference TRBV5-4 and TRBJ2-2 for the parts outside the CDR3, the full variable domain is ETGVTQSPTHLIKTRGQQVTLRCSSQSGHNTVSWYQQALGQGPQFIFQYYREEENGRGNFPPRFSGLQFPNYSSELNVNALELDDSALYLCASHGAGELFFGEGSRLTVL.

The chain recombines TRBV19 with TRBJ1-5, with D possibly matching TRBD1 (5 bases). Germline loops: CDR1 LNHDA, CDR2 SQIVND (reference sequence). The CDR3 totals 13 residues. V shed 5 bases and J shed 13 bases, with 18 bases lying between them. The CDR3 coding sequence is TGTGCCAGTAGTGCCTTTGATGACAGCAATCAGCATTTT. Residues: CASSAFDDSNQHF.

The chain recombines TRBV19 with TRBJ2-3; TRBD2 matches 7 bases. Germline V gene data show CDR1 as LNHDA and CDR2 as SQIVND (reference sequence). J lost 2 bases, V lost 6 bases, and 8 bases had no gene match. This CDR3 region has 15 residues. CDR3 sequence: CASRISSGYTDTQYF. The CDR3 bases are TGTGCCAGTAGGATCTCTAGCGGTTACACAGATACGCAGTATTTT.

The chain combines TRBV25-1 with TRBJ2-1; D perhaps matches TRBD1 (5 bases). The CDR3 covers 14 residues. V shed 1 base and J shed 5 bases, with 9 bases lying between them. The germline V gene has CDR1 MGHDK and CDR2 SYGVNS. The CDR3: CASSESGIHNEQFF. The CDR3 coding sequence is TGTGCCAGCAGTGAATCAGGGATCCACAATGAGCAGTTCTTC.

V is TRBV6-1 and J is TRBJ1-4; TRBD1 is a possible D gene (6 bases). This CDR3 has 14 residues. The germline V gene encodes CDR1 MNHNS and CDR2 SASEGT. Trimming removed 2 bases from V and 7 bases from J, with 11 bases in between. The CDR3 sequence: CASSEQGNVEKLFF. DNA for the CDR3: TGTGCCAGCAGTGAACAGGGGAATGTTGAAAAACTGTTTTTT.

This clone was picked up a small number of times. This chain joins TRBV11-2 and TRBJ2-7; the match to TRBD2 covers 7 bases. This CDR3 region has 15 residues. Germline V gene sequence: CDR1 SGHAT, CDR2 FQNNGV. Trimming cost V 1 base and J 6 bases; bases outside gene matches: 9. The CDR3 DNA follows: TGTGCCAGCAGCTTAGTGGTGGGAGGGCCCGGCGAGCAGTACTTC. Translating it yields CASSLVVGGPGEQYF.

V and J are TRBV7-8 and TRBJ2-5, with a tentative D call TRBD2 (6 bases). Germline CDR1 and CDR2: SGHVS and FQNEAQ. The V gene lost 2 bases and the J gene lost 4 bases, with 8 bases spanning the gap. This CDR3 region has 13 residues. The CDR3 DNA follows: TGTGCCAGCAGCTTATTGGGAGGAGAGACCCAGTACTTC. It encodes CASSLLGGETQYF. Drawing the rest from reference TRBV7-8 and TRBJ2-5, the complete variable domain is GAGVSQSPRYKVAKRGQDVALRCDPISGHVSLFWYQQALGQGPEFLTYFQNEAQLDKSGLPSDRFFAERPEGSVSTLKIQRTQQEDSAVYLCASSLLGGETQYFGPGTRLLVL.

A single count supports this clone. The chain links TRBV2 to TRBJ2-3; 7 bases are shared with TRBD1. The CDR3 consists of 14 residues. Per the germline V gene, CDR1 is SNHLY and CDR2 is FYNNEI. V trimming: 5 bases; J trimming: 1 base; junction bases outside the gene matches: 3. In DNA form, the CDR3 reads TGTGCCAGCAGTCCCGACAGGGGCACAGATACGCAGTATTTT. This sequence encodes CASSPDRGTDTQYF.

The chain is built from TRBV6-1 and TRBJ2-7, with 9 nucleotides matching TRBD2. Germline values: CDR1 MNHNS, CDR2 SASEGT. The junction had 8 bases not matched to a gene; V was cut back by 4 bases and J by 1 base. This CDR3 spans 16 amino acids. The CDR3 coding sequence is TGTGCCAGCAGTGCCCCCAACAGCGGGAGGTCCTACGAGCAGTACTTC. This translates into CASSAPNSGRSYEQYF.

This clone was picked up one time. The genes are TRBV19 and TRBJ2-2; TRBD2 agrees at 7 bases. The V and J ends lost 3 bases and 4 bases, in that order; junction bases with no gene match: 5. Per germline, CDR1 LNHDA and CDR2 SQIVND (reference sequence). The CDR3 contains 15 residues. The CDR3 reads CASSITGGGTGELFF. CDR3 bases: TGTGCCAGTAGTATTACTGGGGGGGGCACCGGGGAGCTGTTTTTT.

The rearrangement links TRBV12-5 to TRBJ1-1, with 8 bases that match TRBD1. Looked up from germline, CDR1 is LGHNT and CDR2 is FRNRAP. The ends lost 1 base at V and 1 base at J; junction bases unmatched: 5. The CDR3 runs 16 residues. For the CDR3, the DNA is TGTGCTAGTGGTTTGGCCACCGGGACAGGGAACACTGAAGCTTTCTTT. It specifies CASGLATGTGNTEAFF.

DNA of the CDR3: TGTGCCAGCAGCAGACAGGGAAACACCATATATTTT. Translated, it gives CASSRQGNTIYF. The chain uses TRBV11-2 and TRBJ1-3, with a possible D match to TRBD1 (5 bases). V was trimmed by 5 bases and J by 4 bases, leaving 6 bases between them. CDR1 and CDR2 from the germline V gene are SGHAT and FQNNGV. The CDR3 sequence is 12 residues long.

V usage is TRBV6-2 or TRBV6-3 and J usage is TRBJ1-2; D possibly corresponds to TRBD1 (5 bases). Germline assignment: CDR1 MNHEY and CDR2 SVGEGT. CDR3 length: 14 residues. Trimming removed 1 base from V and 8 bases from J, with 14 bases in between. CDR3 bases: TGTGCCAGCAGTTACTTAACAGGTCTAGGAGGCTACACCTTC. The encoded protein is CASSYLTGLGGYTF.

This sequence joins TRBV30 and TRBJ1-3; 7 nucleotides line up with TRBD1. Trimming cost V 3 bases and J 4 bases; bases outside gene matches: 6. Germline V CDR1 and CDR2: GTSNPN, SVGIG (reference sequence). The CDR3 is made up of 14 amino acids. CDR3 nucleotides: TGTGCCTGGAGGACAGGGAACGGCGGAAACACCATATATTTT. Translating it yields CAWRTGNGGNTIYF.

This clone was recorded once. The chain links TRBV19 to TRBJ1-6; D gene ambiguous. Trimming left V 5 bases short and J 10 bases short, with 12 bases between. Germline values: CDR1 LNHDA, CDR2 SQIVND (reference sequence). The CDR3 has 13 residues. CDR3 nucleotides: TGTGCCAGTAGTTCGGAGGGCAGGTCACCCCTCCACTTT. Translation gives CASSSEGRSPLHF.

This chain uses TRBV18 with TRBJ2-1; perhaps TRBD2 as D (6 bases). V was trimmed by 4 bases and J by 5 bases, leaving 15 bases between them. Looked up from germline, CDR1 is KGHSH and CDR2 is LQKENI. This CDR3 has 15 amino acids. CDR3 loop: CASSRPGLTNNEQFF. In DNA, the CDR3 is TGTGCCAGCTCACGGCCGGGACTGACTAACAATGAGCAGTTCTTC.

V usage is TRBV6-5 and J usage is TRBJ1-4; 7 nucleotides line up with TRBD1. This CDR3 is built from 13 residues. Germline values: CDR1 MNHEY, CDR2 SVGAGI. V gave up 6 bases and J gave up 8 bases; unmatched junction bases: 6. In DNA form, the CDR3 reads TGTGCCAGCAGCCGACAGGGACGCGAAAAACTGTTTTTT. Translation gives CASSRQGREKLFF.

The chain links TRBV5-1 to TRBJ1-2; D gene uncertain. Per the germline V gene, CDR1 is SGHRS and CDR2 is YFSETQ. The CDR3 covers 14 residues. The V and J ends lost 0 bases and 7 bases respectively, with 13 bases between them. DNA for the CDR3: TGCGCCAGCAGCTTGGACTCATTTTACCGTGGCTACACCTTC. It specifies CASSLDSFYRGYTF.

The chain carries TRBV6-5 and TRBJ2-1, with 7 bases aligning to TRBD2. Germline CDR1 MNHEY, CDR2 SVGAGI. The J segment lost 3 bases and the V segment lost 7 bases, leaving 9 bases of the junction unmatched. This CDR3 is 15 amino acids long. The DNA of the CDR3 is TGTGCCAGCATGGTGGCGGGAGTCGGCTACAATGAGCAGTTCTTC. Translated: CASMVAGVGYNEQFF.

The chain is built from TRBV5-1 and TRBJ2-7; TRBD2 matches 8 bases. V lost 0 bases, J lost 8 bases, and 10 bases stayed unmatched. Germline loops: CDR1 SGHRS, CDR2 YFSETQ. The CDR3 runs 15 residues. The CDR3 sequence: CASSLAIAGTLQQYF. The CDR3 nucleotides are TGCGCCAGCAGCTTGGCGATAGCGGGAACCCTACAGCAGTACTTC.